This is a list of T cell receptor beta chains from one sample in a study of OX40 agonist ivuxolimab in advanced cancers. The data were produced by immunoSEQ multiplex PCR, yet TCRdb's version contains in-frame clones alone and is incomplete. Among just over 60,000 clones listed, about 92% were seen once. Sequenced here: CD4+ or CD8+ T cells sorted from blood, sampled in a trial of the OX40 agonist ivuxolimab. The receptors here all came from an adult with an advanced solid tumor such as melanoma, head and neck, liver or kidney cancer. The CDR3 runs from the conserved cysteine through the conserved F or W. A D gene is named only where the DNA matches it firmly. Rows may omit the clone size; those that give it use once, few, many or a size class.

J gene: TRBJ2-1; V gene: TRBV6-1; clone size: .; D gene: TRBD2; CDR3 protein: CASSESASGKYEQFF; CDR3 DNA: TGTGCCAGCAGTGAATCGGCTAGCGGGAAATATGAGCAGTTCTTC
J gene: TRBJ2-5; V gene: TRBV30; clone size: few; D gene: .; CDR3 protein: CAWSDSAEVETQYF; CDR3 DNA: TGTGCCTGGAGTGATTCGGCGGAGGTGGAGACCCAGTACTTC
J gene: TRBJ1-1; V gene: TRBV6-1; clone size: .; D gene: .; CDR3 protein: CASSTVMNTEAFF; CDR3 DNA: TGTGCCAGCAGCACAGTCATGAACACTGAAGCTTTCTTT
J gene: TRBJ1-1; V gene: TRBV5-1; clone size: .; D gene: .; CDR3 protein: CASSLEVSVANTEAFF; CDR3 DNA: TGCGCCAGCAGCTTGGAGGTTTCTGTCGCAAACACTGAAGCTTTCTTT
J gene: TRBJ1-2; V gene: TRBV27; clone size: .; D gene: .; CDR3 protein: CASSSQGSYGYTF; CDR3 DNA: TGTGCCAGCAGTTCACAGGGTTCTTATGGCTACACCTTC
J gene: TRBJ1-5; V gene: TRBV19; clone size: .; D gene: .; CDR3 protein: CASSIQTGNQPQHF; CDR3 DNA: TGTGCCAGTAGTATACAGACAGGCAATCAGCCCCAGCATTTT
J gene: TRBJ1-1; V gene: TRBV6-1; clone size: .; D gene: .; CDR3 protein: CATLISRAMNTEAFF; CDR3 DNA: TGTGCCACCCTTATCTCCCGGGCGATGAACACTGAAGCTTTCTTT
J gene: TRBJ1-5; V gene: TRBV10-1; clone size: few; D gene: .; CDR3 protein: CASSQTPQGPQHF; CDR3 DNA: TGCGCCAGCAGTCAGACCCCACAGGGGCCCCAGCATTTT
J gene: TRBJ2-2; V gene: TRBV7-9; clone size: .; D gene: .; CDR3 protein: CASSLLDSRNTGELFF; CDR3 DNA: TGTGCCAGCAGCTTGTTGGACAGCCGAAACACCGGGGAGCTGTTTTTT
J gene: TRBJ2-3; V gene: TRBV11-3; clone size: .; D gene: .; CDR3 protein: CASSALNRWEESTDTQYF; CDR3 DNA: TGTGCCAGCAGCGCGCTAAACCGGTGGGAGGAAAGCACAGATACGCAGTATTTT
J gene: TRBJ2-7; V gene: TRBV11-2; clone size: .; D gene: .; CDR3 protein: CASSLGDSREQYF; CDR3 DNA: TGTGCCAGCAGCTTAGGAGACAGTCGCGAGCAGTACTTC
J gene: TRBJ2-7; V gene: TRBV10-3; clone size: .; D gene: TRBD1; CDR3 protein: CAIRGGTGGDYEQYF; CDR3 DNA: TGTGCCATCAGAGGCGGGACAGGGGGCGACTACGAGCAGTACTTC
J gene: TRBJ2-5; V gene: TRBV19; clone size: .; D gene: .; CDR3 protein: CASSSRGGYQETQYF; CDR3 DNA: TGTGCCAGTAGTTCCAGGGGGGGGTACCAAGAGACCCAGTACTTC
J gene: TRBJ1-6; V gene: TRBV6-5; clone size: .; D gene: .; CDR3 protein: CASTETSNSPLHF; CDR3 DNA: TGTGCCAGCACAGAGACAAGTAATTCACCCCTCCACTTT
J gene: TRBJ2-6; V gene: TRBV2; clone size: .; D gene: .; CDR3 protein: CASSDAVISGANVLTF; CDR3 DNA: TGTGCCAGCAGTGATGCGGTTATCTCTGGGGCCAACGTCCTGACTTTC
J gene: TRBJ1-1; V gene: TRBV19; clone size: .; D gene: .; CDR3 protein: CASSSVAGTTEAFF; CDR3 DNA: TGTGCCAGTAGTTCGGTGGCAGGGACCACTGAAGCTTTCTTT
J gene: TRBJ2-7; V gene: TRBV7-2; clone size: .; D gene: .; CDR3 protein: CASSLEAWPPTGQYF; CDR3 DNA: TGTGCCAGCAGCTTAGAGGCTTGGCCTCCTACCGGGCAGTACTTC
J gene: TRBJ1-2; V gene: TRBV29-1; clone size: .; D gene: .; CDR3 protein: CSVGHHSGYGYTF; CDR3 DNA: TGCAGCGTTGGGCACCATAGCGGCTATGGCTACACCTTC
J gene: TRBJ1-2; V gene: TRBV5-1; clone size: .; D gene: .; CDR3 protein: CASSLDQGRGYTF; CDR3 DNA: TGCGCCAGCAGCTTGGATCAGGGCAGGGGCTACACCTTC
J gene: TRBJ1-4; V gene: TRBV5-5; clone size: .; D gene: .; CDR3 protein: CASSLGQAILNEKLFF; CDR3 DNA: TGTGCCAGCAGCTTGGGACAAGCAATCTTAAATGAAAAACTGTTTTTT